A selection of T cell receptor beta chains follows, all from one sample in a study of PD-1 blockade in mismatch repair-deficient tumors. Sequenced by immunoSEQ multiplex PCR; TCRdb stores in-frame clones only, minus some. The sample has tens of thousands of clones; roughly 80% are singletons. The input for sequencing was peripheral blood, taken 12 weeks after starting pembrolizumab. The source is an adult with mismatch repair-deficient cancer. Both conserved end residues are part of each CDR3. A D gene is named only where the DNA matches it firmly. The size entry is marked missing in some rows and otherwise reads once, few, many or a size class.

TRBV7-7	TRBD1	-	TRBJ2-7	TGTGCTAGCAGCGCAACCGGGACAGGGGATTACGAGCAGTACTTC	CASSATGTGDYEQYF
TRBV7-9	-	few	TRBJ1-5	TGTGCCAGCAGCCCGAGCGATGATCAGCCCCAGCATTTT	CASSPSDDQPQHF
TRBV9	TRBD2	-	TRBJ2-3	TGTGCCAGCAGCGTCAGCGGGATCGGCACAGATACGCAGTATTTT	CASSVSGIGTDTQYF
TRBV7-8	-	-	TRBJ1-1	TGTGCCAGCAGCGGAGCCCCGTTATTAGAAGCTTTCTTT	CASSGAPLLEAFF
TRBV5-1	-	-	TRBJ2-1	TGCGCCAGCAGCGATCCTGGGGGTCCTAACTCCTACAATGAGCAGTTCTTC	CASSDPGGPNSYNEQFF
TRBV7-9	-	-	TRBJ1-2	TGTGCCATCGAAGGGAGTCGGATTAACCACTACACCTTC	CAIEGSRINHYTF
TRBV13	TRBD2	-	TRBJ2-1	TGTGCCAGCAGCTCACCAGCGGGGGGGACTAGTGAGGAGAATGAGCAGTTCTTC	CASSSPAGGTSEENEQFF
TRBV2	TRBD1	-	TRBJ1-5	TGTGCCAGCAGTGAGGACAGGGCCCCCCAGCATTTT	CASSEDRAPQHF
TRBV7-3	TRBD1	-	TRBJ2-7	TGTGCCAGCAGTCGTCCCGGGACAGGGCCCTCCTACGAGCAGTACTTC	CASSRPGTGPSYEQYF
TRBV9	-	once	TRBJ2-3	TGTGCCAGCAGCGTAGAGGGGACGTCCACAGATACGCAGTATTTT	CASSVEGTSTDTQYF
TRBV30	-	-	TRBJ2-2	TGTGCCTGGAGTAAGTGGAACGCCGGGGAGCTGTTTTTT	CAWSKWNAGELFF
TRBV9	-	-	TRBJ2-1	TGTGCCAGCAGCGCCCCCGACAATGAGCAGTTCTTC	CASSAPDNEQFF
TRBV7-6	-	once	TRBJ2-7	TGTGCCAGCAGCTTAGGGGGTCCACTAGCAGCCTACGAGCAGTACTTC	CASSLGGPLAAYEQYF
TRBV28	-	-	TRBJ2-7	TGTGCCAGCAGCCTATTGGGCCACCAGCCGGTGCAGTACTTC	CASSLLGHQPVQYF
TRBV19	-	-	TRBJ2-1	TGTGCCAGTAGTATGAGGGCTAGCAGTTACAATGAGCAGTTCTTC	CASSMRASSYNEQFF
TRBV4-2	-	-	TRBJ2-1	TGTGCCAGCAGCCAAGATCCGGGGCAACGTGAGCAGTTCTTC	CASSQDPGQREQFF
TRBV18	-	-	TRBJ1-5	TGTGCCAGCTCACCAAACGGACCGAATCAGCCCCAGCATTTT	CASSPNGPNQPQHF
TRBV6-5	TRBD2	-	TRBJ2-3	TGTGCCAGCAGTCACGGACTAGCGGTTCAAGGTACGCAGTATTTT	CASSHGLAVQGTQYF
TRBV6-1	-	once	TRBJ2-1	TGTGCCAGCCGCCTCCGCGCCGGAGGAGATGAGCAGTTCTTC	CASRLRAGGDEQFF
TRBV7-3	-	-	TRBJ1-2	TGTGCCAGCAGCCTAACGGCCGACTATGGCTACACCTTC	CASSLTADYGYTF
TRBV7-8	TRBD2	-	TRBJ2-1	TGTGCCAGCAGCTTGGGACTAGCGGGAGAAAAGGGAAATGAGCAGTTCTTC	CASSLGLAGEKGNEQFF
TRBV19	-	-	TRBJ1-4	TGTGCCAGTAGAGCAACGGACCGAGCAACTAATGAAAAACTGTTTTTT	CASRATDRATNEKLFF
TRBV18	-	few	TRBJ2-5	TGTGCCAGCTCCCCCTCCGGGGAGACCCAGTACTTC	CASSPSGETQYF
TRBV18	-	-	TRBJ1-4	TGTGCCAGCTCTGGACGAGGAGTTGGTGAAAAACTGTTTTTT	CASSGRGVGEKLFF
TRBV25-1	-	-	TRBJ2-5	TGTGCCAGCAGTGAATTGTTGCGGGAGACCCAGTACTTC	CASSELLRETQYF
TRBV6-5	TRBD1	-	TRBJ1-1	TGTGCCAGCAGCCGCCAGACAGGGGGCGCTTTCTTT	CASSRQTGGAFF
TRBV28	TRBD2	once	TRBJ2-7	TGTGCCAGCAGTTACCCGGGAGGAGGCTACGAGCAGTACTTC	CASSYPGGGYEQYF
TRBV7-2	-	-	TRBJ2-5	TGTGCCAGCAGCTTAGGGTCGACAAGTCGTGGGACCCAGTACTTC	CASSLGSTSRGTQYF
TRBV25-1	TRBD2	-	TRBJ2-1	TGTGCCAGCAGTGAATTAGGTAGCGGGAGGGCCTCCAATGAGCAGTTCTTC	CASSELGSGRASNEQFF
TRBV7-9	TRBD2	-	TRBJ2-1	TGTGCCAGCAATCCGGGGGGGGCCTACAATGAGCAGTTCTTC	CASNPGGAYNEQFF
TRBV9	-	few	TRBJ1-3	TGTGCCAGCAGCGAGAGGGGGACAGGAAACACCATATATTTT	CASSERGTGNTIYF
TRBV5-6	TRBD2	-	TRBJ2-5	TGTGCCAGCAGCTTCTCTAGCGGGAGGGCCGGGGAGACCCAGTACTTC	CASSFSSGRAGETQYF
TRBV4-2	-	-	TRBJ1-2	TGTGCCAGCAGCCGGACAGAGACAGCTAACTATGGCTACACCTTC	CASSRTETANYGYTF
TRBV5-5	TRBD1	-	TRBJ2-7	TGTGCCAGCAGCTCCGGACAGGTAGTTCGCTACGAGCAGTACTTC	CASSSGQVVRYEQYF
TRBV15	TRBD1	-	TRBJ1-2	TGTGCCACCAGCTTAGGACAGGGGCCGAACACCTTC	CATSLGQGPNTF
TRBV4-1	-	-	TRBJ1-1	TGCGCCAGCAGCCGAGGGGACTTTGGAAACGCTGAAGCTTTCTTT	CASSRGDFGNAEAFF
TRBV28	-	-	TRBJ1-5	TGTGCCAGCAGTTCTAAAGGGTCCAATCAGCCCCAGCATTTT	CASSSKGSNQPQHF
TRBV14	-	-	TRBJ2-1	TGTGCCAGCAGCTCGGGAGCGGGGCAGTTCTTC	CASSSGAGQFF
TRBV5-1	-	-	TRBJ2-1	TGCGCCAGCAGCTTGTCGGGAGCAACGAACAATGAGCAGTTCTTC	CASSLSGATNNEQFF
TRBV30	-	-	TRBJ2-1	TGTGCCTGGAGCATAGGTCGGGGTCTATACAATGAGCAGTTCTTC	CAWSIGRGLYNEQFF
TRBV5-4	-	-	TRBJ2-3	TGTGCCAGCAGCTCCACTAGCACAGATACGCAGTATTTT	CASSSTSTDTQYF
TRBV2	-	-	TRBJ1-1	TGTGCCAGCAGGGCACAGGGTGAAGCTTTCTTT	CASRAQGEAFF
TRBV7-9	TRBD1	-	TRBJ1-2	TGTGCCAGCAGCTTACCGTTGGGACAGAAAAACTATGGCTACACCTTC	CASSLPLGQKNYGYTF
TRBV4-1	-	-	TRBJ1-3	TGCGCCAGCAGCCAAGTTTTGACAGGTTACTCTGGAAACACCATATATTTT	CASSQVLTGYSGNTIYF
TRBV4-2	-	-	TRBJ1-1	TGTGCCAGCAGCGGGGGCCGGGCACGGATAATGAACACTGAAGCTTTCTTT	CASSGGRARIMNTEAFF
TRBV29-1	TRBD2	-	TRBJ2-7	TGCAGCGTTGGAGGCGGGAGGGGGTACGAGCAGTACTTC	CSVGGGRGYEQYF
TRBV7-6	TRBD1	-	TRBJ2-7	TGTGCCAGCAGCCTTGGGACAGGGGGCGACTTTGACGAGCAGTACTTC	CASSLGTGGDFDEQYF